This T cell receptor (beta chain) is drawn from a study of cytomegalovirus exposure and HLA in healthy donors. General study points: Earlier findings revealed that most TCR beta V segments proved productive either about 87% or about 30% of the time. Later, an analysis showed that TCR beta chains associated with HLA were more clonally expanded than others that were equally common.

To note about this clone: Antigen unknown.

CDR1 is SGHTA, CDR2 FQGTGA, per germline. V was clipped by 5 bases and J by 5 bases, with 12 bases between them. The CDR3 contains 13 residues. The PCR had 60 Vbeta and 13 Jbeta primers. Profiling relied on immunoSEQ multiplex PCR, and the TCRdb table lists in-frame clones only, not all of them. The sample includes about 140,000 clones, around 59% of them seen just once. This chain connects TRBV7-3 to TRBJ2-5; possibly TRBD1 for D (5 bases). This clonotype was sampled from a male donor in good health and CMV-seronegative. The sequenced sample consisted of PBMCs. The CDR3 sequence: CASSADSEETQYF. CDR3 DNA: TGTGCCAGCAGCGCCGACAGTGAGGAGACCCAGTACTTC.